This T cell receptor beta chain is drawn from a study of T cells in Graves' hyperthyroidism and ophthalmopathy. Overall study context: Peripheral blood draws took place at initial diagnosis, ahead of any treatment.

Amplification yielded TCR beta CDR3 regions, with RNA transcripts as the source. With the HTBI primer set, the TCR CDR3 went through a first round of RT-PCR. Each CDR3 protein gets one entry after TCRdb re-called the multiplex PCR reads with MiXCR. The sample lists about 600,000 distinct CDR3 sequences; approximately 15% were seen once. At least ten counts were recorded for this clonotype. Germline CDR1 and CDR2: KGHDR and SFDVKD. V was cut by 3 bases and J by 3 bases, with 14 bases left in between. This CDR3 has 16 amino acids. The sequence came from a woman in her forties with Graves' ophthalmopathy. The rearrangement links TRBV24-1 to TRBJ2-1; D is tentatively TRBD1 or TRBD2 (5 bases each). The sequenced sample consisted of blood. DNA for the CDR3: TGTGCCACCAGTGATGGGGGATCACTCCACTACAATGAGCAGTTCTTC. It translates to CATSDGGSLHYNEQFF.